A single sample is the source of the 3 T cell receptor beta chains below, sequenced in a study of tissue T cells after allogeneic stem cell transplantation. Noted time point: mouse harvest day 7 after allogeneic transplant. The graft held 10^6 splenic CD5+ T cells and 10^7 T-cell-depleted bone marrow cells. Only in-frame clones appear in the TCRdb table, and some are missing; sequencing was by immunoSEQ multiplex PCR. The sample shows around 7,600 clones, 35% to 55% of them seen only once. The sequencing input was gut tissue. The receptors derive from a female BALB/c mouse given C57BL/6 T cells with graft-versus-host disease after an allogeneic hematopoietic cell transplant.

As regards this clone: Gene names and germline match the mouse. The read halts 1 residue ahead of the CDR3 end, with the missing end drawn from the germline J gene. V usage is TRBV13-2 and J usage is TRBJ2-3, with D maybe TRBD2 (6 bases). From germline, CDR1 is NNHNN and CDR2 SYGAGS (reference sequence). The CDR3 sequence is 15 residues long. V lost 0 bases, J lost 1 base, and 9 bases lay in between. Partial CDR3 DNA: TGTGCCAGCGGTGATGGCCCTGGGGGTGCAGAAACGCTGTAT. Residues: CASGDGPGGAETLY. The full CDR3 reads CASGDGPGGAETLYF.

Comment on this clone: The germline and genes are mouse ones. The read gets to within 1 residue of the CDR3 end, and the germline J gene fills in the rest. This rearrangement joins TRBV26 to TRBJ1-1, with D possibly TRBD1 on 5 matching bases. Germline V gene data show CDR1 as KGHPV and CDR2 as FQNQEV (reference sequence). V was pared by 6 bases and J by 0 bases, with 11 bases between. This CDR3 comprises 14 residues. The CDR3 bases that were read are TGTGCCAGCAGCCTCCAGACAGCAAACACAGAAGTCTTC. Its protein product is CASSLQTANTEVF. The full CDR3 sequence reads CASSLQTANTEVFF.

This clone was counted a few times. The gene symbols are mouse symbols. The DNA ends 1 residue before the CDR3 does, and the rest of the CDR3 is filled in from the germline J gene. This chain links TRBV23 with TRBJ2-7. Germline CDR1 KGHTA, CDR2 FQNQQP. This CDR3 is 12 amino acids long. CDR3 loop: CSSSQGAYEQYF. The sequenced part of the CDR3 DNA is TGCTCCAGCAGTCAGGGGGCGTATGAACAGTAC.